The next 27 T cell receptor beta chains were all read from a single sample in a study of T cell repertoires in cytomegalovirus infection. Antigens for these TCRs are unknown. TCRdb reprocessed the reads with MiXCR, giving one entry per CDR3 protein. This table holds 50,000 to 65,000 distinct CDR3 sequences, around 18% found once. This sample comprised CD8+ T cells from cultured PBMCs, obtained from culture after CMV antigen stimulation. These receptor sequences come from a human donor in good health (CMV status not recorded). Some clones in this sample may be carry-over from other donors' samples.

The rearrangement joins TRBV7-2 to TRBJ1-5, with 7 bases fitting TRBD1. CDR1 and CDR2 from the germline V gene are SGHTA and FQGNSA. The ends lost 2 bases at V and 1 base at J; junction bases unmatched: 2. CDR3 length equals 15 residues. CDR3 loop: CASSLWGQSNQPQHF. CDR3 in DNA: TGTGCCAGCAGCTTATGGGGACAGAGCAATCAGCCCCAGCATTTT.

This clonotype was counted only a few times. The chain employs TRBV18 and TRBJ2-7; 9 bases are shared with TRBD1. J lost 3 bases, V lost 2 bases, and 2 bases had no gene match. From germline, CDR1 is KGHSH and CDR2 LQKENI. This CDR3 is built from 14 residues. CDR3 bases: TGTGCCAGCTCACCAGGACAGGGGATCTACGAGCAGTACTTC. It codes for CASSPGQGIYEQYF.

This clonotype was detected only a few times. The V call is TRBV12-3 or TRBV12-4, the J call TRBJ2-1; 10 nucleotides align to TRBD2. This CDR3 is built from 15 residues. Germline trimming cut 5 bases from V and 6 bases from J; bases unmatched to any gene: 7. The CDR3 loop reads CASSPHSGRINEQFF. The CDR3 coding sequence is TGTGCCAGCAGTCCTCATAGCGGGAGGATCAATGAGCAGTTCTTC.

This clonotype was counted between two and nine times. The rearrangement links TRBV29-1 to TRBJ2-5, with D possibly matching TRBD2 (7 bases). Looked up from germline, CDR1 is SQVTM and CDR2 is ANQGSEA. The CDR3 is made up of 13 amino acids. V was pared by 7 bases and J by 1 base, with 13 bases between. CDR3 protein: CSALGGLQETQYF. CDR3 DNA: TGCAGCGCCCTCGGGGGGCTCCAAGAGACCCAGTACTTC.

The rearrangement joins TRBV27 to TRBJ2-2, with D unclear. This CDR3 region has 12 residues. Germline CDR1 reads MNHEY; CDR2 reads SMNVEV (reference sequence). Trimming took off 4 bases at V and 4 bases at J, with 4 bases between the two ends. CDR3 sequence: CASSWGTGELFF. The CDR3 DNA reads TGTGCCAGCAGTTGGGGCACCGGGGAGCTGTTTTTT.

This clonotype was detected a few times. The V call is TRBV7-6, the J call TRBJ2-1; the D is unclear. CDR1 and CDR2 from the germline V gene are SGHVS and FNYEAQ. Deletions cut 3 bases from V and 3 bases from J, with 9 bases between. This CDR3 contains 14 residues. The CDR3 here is CASSFRSRYNEQFF. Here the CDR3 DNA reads TGTGCCAGCAGCTTCCGGAGCCGCTACAATGAGCAGTTCTTC.

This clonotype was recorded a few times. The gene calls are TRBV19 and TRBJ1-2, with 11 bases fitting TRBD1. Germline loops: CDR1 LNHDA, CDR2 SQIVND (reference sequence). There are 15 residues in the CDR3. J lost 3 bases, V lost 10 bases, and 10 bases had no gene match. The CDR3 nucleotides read TGTGCCACCACGCCCGGGACAGGGGGATACTATGGCTACACCTTC. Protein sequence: CATTPGTGGYYGYTF.

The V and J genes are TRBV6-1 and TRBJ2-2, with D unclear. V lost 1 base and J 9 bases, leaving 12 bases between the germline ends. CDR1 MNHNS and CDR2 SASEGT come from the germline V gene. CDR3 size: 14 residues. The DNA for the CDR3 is TGTGCCAGCAGTGAAGGGCCTTTGAACCGGGAGCTGTTTTTT. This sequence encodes CASSEGPLNRELFF.

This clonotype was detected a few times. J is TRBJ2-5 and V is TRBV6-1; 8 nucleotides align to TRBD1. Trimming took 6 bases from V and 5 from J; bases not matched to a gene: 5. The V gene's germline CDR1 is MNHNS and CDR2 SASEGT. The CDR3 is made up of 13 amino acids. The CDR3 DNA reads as TGTGCCAGCAGACCAGGGGGCGAGGAGACCCAGTACTTC. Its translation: CASRPGGEETQYF.

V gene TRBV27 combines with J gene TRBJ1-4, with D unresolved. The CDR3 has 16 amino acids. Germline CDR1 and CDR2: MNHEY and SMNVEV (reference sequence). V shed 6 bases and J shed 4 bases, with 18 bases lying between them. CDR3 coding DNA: TGTGCCAGCAGCCGAGTTGTGGTAGAGAGTAATGAAAAACTGTTTTTT. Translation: CASSRVVVESNEKLFF.

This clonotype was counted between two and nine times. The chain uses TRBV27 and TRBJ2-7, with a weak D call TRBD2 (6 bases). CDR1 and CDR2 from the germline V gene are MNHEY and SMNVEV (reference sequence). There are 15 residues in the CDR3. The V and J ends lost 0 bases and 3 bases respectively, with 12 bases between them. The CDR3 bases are TGTGCCAGCAGTTTATCAAAGGACTACGGCTACGAGCAGTACTTC. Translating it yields CASSLSKDYGYEQYF.

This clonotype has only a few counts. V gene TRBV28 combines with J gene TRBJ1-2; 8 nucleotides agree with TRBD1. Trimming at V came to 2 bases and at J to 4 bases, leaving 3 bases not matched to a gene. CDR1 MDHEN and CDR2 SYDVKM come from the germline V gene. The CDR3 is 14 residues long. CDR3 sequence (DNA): TGTGCCAGCAGTTTAAACAGGGGGACCTATGGCTACACCTTC. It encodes CASSLNRGTYGYTF.

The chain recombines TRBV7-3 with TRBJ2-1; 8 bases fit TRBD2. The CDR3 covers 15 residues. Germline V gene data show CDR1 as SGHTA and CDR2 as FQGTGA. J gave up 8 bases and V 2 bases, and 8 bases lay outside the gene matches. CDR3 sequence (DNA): TGTGCCAGCAGCTTAGCGGGGGGAGGGGGAGATGAGCAGTTCTTC. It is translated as CASSLAGGGGDEQFF.

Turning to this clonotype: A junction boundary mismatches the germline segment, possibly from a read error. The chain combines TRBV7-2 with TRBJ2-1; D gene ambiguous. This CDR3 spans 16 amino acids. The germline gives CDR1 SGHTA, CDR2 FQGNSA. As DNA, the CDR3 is TGTGCCAGCAGCTTAGGCCGGTCCCGTTCCTCCAATGAGCAGTTTTTC. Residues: CASSLGRSRSSNEQFF.

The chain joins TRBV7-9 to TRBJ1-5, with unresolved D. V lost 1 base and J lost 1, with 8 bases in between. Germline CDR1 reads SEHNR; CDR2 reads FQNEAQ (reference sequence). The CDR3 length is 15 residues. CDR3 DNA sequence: TGTGCCAGCAGCTTAGAGGGCTTGAGCAATCAGCCCCAGCATTTT. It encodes CASSLEGLSNQPQHF.

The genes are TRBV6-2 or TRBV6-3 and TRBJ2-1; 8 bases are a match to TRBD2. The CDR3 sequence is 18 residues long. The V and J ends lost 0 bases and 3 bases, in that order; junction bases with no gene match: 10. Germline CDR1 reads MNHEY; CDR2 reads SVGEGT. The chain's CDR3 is CASSYSMAGGLNYNEQFF. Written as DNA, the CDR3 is TGTGCCAGCAGTTACTCGATGGCGGGGGGCCTCAACTACAATGAGCAGTTCTTC.

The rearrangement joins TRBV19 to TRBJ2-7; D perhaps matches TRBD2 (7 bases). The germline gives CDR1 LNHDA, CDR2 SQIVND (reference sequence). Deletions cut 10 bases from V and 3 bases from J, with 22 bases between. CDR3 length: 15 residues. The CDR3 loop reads CATALTGGLFYEQYF. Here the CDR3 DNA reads TGTGCCACTGCCCTAACGGGGGGCCTGTTCTACGAGCAGTACTTC.

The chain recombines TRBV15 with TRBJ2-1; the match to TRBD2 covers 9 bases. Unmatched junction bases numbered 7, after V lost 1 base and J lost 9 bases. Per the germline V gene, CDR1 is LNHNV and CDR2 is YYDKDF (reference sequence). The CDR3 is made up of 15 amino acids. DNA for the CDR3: TGTGCCACCAGCAGAGTAATTAGCGGGAGTTCTGAGCAGTTCTTC. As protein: CATSRVISGSSEQFF. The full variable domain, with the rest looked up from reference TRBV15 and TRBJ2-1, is DAMVIQNPRYQVTQFGKPVTLSCSQTLNHNVMYWYQQKSSQAPKLLFHYYDKDFNNEADTPDNFQSRRPNTSFCFLDIRSPGLGDTAMYLCATSRVISGSSEQFFGPGTRLTVL.

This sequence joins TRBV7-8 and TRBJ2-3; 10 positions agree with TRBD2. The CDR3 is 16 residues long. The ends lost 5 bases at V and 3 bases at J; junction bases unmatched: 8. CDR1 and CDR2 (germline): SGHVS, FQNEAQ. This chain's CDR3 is CASSLKRGGTTDTQYF. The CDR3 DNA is TGTGCCAGCAGCCTGAAGCGGGGGGGCACGACAGATACGCAGTATTTT.

The CDR3 loop reads CASRPSGEQIAKNIQYF. The CDR3 DNA sequence: TGTGCCAGCAGACCTAGCGGGGAGCAAATAGCCAAAAACATTCAGTACTTC. The chain has TRBV27 and TRBJ2-4; 9 bases are shared with TRBD2. The V and J ends lost 6 bases and 0 bases, in that order; junction bases with no gene match: 9. The CDR3 runs to 17 residues. The germline V gene has CDR1 MNHEY and CDR2 SMNVEV (reference sequence).

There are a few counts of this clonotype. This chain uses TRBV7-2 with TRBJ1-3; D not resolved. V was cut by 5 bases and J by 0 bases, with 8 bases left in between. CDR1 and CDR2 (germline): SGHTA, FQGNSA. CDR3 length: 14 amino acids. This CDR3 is CASSPTLSGNTIYF. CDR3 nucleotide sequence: TGTGCCAGCAGCCCTACACTCTCTGGAAACACCATATATTTT.

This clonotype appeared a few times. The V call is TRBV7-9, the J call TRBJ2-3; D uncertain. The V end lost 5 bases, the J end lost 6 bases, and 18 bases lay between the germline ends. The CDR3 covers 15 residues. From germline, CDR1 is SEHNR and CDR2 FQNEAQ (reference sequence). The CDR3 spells CASSQTPDGRDTQYF. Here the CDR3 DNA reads TGTGCCAGCAGCCAAACCCCCGACGGACGGGATACGCAGTATTTT.

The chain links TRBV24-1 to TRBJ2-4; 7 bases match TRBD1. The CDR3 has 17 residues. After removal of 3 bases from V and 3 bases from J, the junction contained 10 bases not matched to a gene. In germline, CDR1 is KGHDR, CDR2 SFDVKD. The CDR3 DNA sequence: TGTGCCACCAGTGATCACCACAGGGGAGATGGCAAAAACATTCAGTACTTC. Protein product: CATSDHHRGDGKNIQYF.

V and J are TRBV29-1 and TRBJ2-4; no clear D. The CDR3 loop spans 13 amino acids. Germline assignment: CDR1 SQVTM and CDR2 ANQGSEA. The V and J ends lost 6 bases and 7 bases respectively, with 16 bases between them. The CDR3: CSVVGPVPNIQYF. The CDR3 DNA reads TGCAGCGTGGTAGGCCCTGTTCCTAACATTCAGTACTTC.

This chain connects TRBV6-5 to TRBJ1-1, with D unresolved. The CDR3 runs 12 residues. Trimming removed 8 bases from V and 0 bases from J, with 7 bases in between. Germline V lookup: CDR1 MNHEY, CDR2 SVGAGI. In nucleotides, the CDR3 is TGTGCCAGCGGGTTCGTGAACACTGAAGCTTTCTTT. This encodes CASGFVNTEAFF.

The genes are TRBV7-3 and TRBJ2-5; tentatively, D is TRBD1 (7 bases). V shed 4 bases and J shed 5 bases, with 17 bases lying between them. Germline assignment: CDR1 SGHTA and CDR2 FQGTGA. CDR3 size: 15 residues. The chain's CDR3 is CASSYGGGLGETQYF. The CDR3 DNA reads TGTGCCAGCAGCTACGGAGGGGGCCTTGGGGAGACCCAGTACTTC.

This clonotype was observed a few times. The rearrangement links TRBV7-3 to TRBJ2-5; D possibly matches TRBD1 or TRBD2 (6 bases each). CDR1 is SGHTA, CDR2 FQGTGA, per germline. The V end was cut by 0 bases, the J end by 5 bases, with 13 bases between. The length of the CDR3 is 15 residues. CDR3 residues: CASSLTGGSGETQYF. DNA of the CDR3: TGTGCCAGCAGCTTAACAGGGGGGAGTGGCGAGACCCAGTACTTC.